The sequence of this T cell receptor beta chain was determined in a study of blood T cell repertoires in COVID-19. For the study at large: The United States, Italy and Spain provided the acute and convalescent COVID-19 samples. In each case, the material was cDNA or gDNA derived from T cells, B-cell-depleted T cells, or PBMCs.

The CDR3 sequence is 14 residues long. Trimming left V 4 bases short and J 2 bases short, with 11 bases between. Germline V gene data show CDR1 as MDHEN and CDR2 as SYDVKM. In the authors' methods: Nucleated cell counts were estimated from reference gene primer amplification. Assay: immunoSEQ multiplex PCR; the TCRdb copy retains only in-frame clones and omits some. The DNA was the basis for D and trimming; V, J and clone size are from that table. Of over 400,000 clones in the sample, about 89% were seen once. The specimen was peripheral blood. The receptor comes from a woman aged 45-60 years with COVID-19, enrolled during active disease. The chain links TRBV28 to TRBJ1-1; a possible D gene is TRBD1 (6 bases). In nucleotides, the CDR3 is TGTGCCAGCAGTTCCGGACAGTCCAACACTGAAGCTTTCTTT. Its translation is CASSSGQSNTEAFF. The full variable domain, its missing parts supplied by reference TRBV28 and TRBJ1-1, is DVKVTQSSRYLVKRTGEKVFLECVQDMDHENMFWYRQDPGLGLRLIYFSYDVKMKEKGDIPEGYSVSREKKERFSLILESASTNQTSMYLCASSSGQSNTEAFFGQGTRLTVV.